This TCR beta chain originates from a study of shared clonotypes between healthy human individuals. Points from the study as a whole: Naive CD4 clonotypes were shared across a few donors at 4.5% to 6%. Naive subsets tended to show greater estimated richness than memory subsets.

There are 11 residues in the CDR3. Trimming pared 2 bases from V and 8 bases from J, leaving 4 bases between. Per germline, CDR1 SGHAT and CDR2 FQNNGV. Deep-level assay runs were performed. Profiling relied on immunoSEQ multiplex PCR, and the TCRdb table lists in-frame clones only, not all of them. The table shows some 2,500,000 clones, with over 85% occurring only once. With respect to this clone: Antigen: not known. The same CDR3 is also encoded by other DNA sequences in this sample.

Partitioning of CD4+ cells yielded a CD45RA+ naive subset and a CD45RA-negative memory subset. The chain joins TRBV11-2 to TRBJ2-1; the D is unclear. The clonotype originates from a man in his late teens or twenties in good health. Some clones in this sample may be carry-over from other donors' samples. Material for sequencing was naive CD4+ T cells from PBMCs. Subset given: CD45RA+ positively selected. CDR3 DNA: TGTGCCAGCAGCTTAATGGATGAGCAGTTCTTC. Translation gives CASSLMDEQFF.